This T cell receptor beta chain was documented in a study of T cells after yellow fever vaccination. General study findings and limits: Peak timing came faster in the weaker secondary response, day 5 versus 15.

The CDR3 contains 14 residues. CDR1 is MGHRA, CDR2 YSYEKL, per germline. V shed 5 bases and J shed 4 bases, with 12 bases lying between them. In this sample, this clonotype turned up a few times. What it recognizes is unknown. Universal primer sites and UMIs were introduced during 5'RACE template-switching synthesis of TCR cDNA. TCRdb reprocessed the 5' RACE reads via MiXCR and lists one record per CDR3 protein. Of about 320,000 distinct CDR3 sequences in the sample, around 4.4% were seen once. This TCR came from a man aged 18 to 30 who received the YFV17D yellow fever vaccine. Here the sequenced sample was PBMCs, taken 15 days after the yellow fever booster vaccination. The V and J genes are TRBV4-1 and TRBJ2-1, with a tentative D call TRBD2 (5 bases). DNA of the CDR3: TGCGCCAGCAGCAGAGTGGAGCGGTACAATGAGCAGTTCTTC. It codes for CASSRVERYNEQFF.